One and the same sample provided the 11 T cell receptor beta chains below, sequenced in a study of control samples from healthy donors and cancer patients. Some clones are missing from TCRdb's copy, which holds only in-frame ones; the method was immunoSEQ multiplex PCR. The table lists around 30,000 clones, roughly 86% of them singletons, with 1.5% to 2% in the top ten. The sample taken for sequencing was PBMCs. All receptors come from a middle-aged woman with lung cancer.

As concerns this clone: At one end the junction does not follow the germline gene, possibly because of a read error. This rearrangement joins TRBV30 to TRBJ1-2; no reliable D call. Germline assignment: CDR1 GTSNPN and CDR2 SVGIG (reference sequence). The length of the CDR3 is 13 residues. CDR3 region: CTWSRSGTYGYTF. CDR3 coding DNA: TGTACCTGGTCCCGGTCGGGAACTTATGGCTACACCTTC.

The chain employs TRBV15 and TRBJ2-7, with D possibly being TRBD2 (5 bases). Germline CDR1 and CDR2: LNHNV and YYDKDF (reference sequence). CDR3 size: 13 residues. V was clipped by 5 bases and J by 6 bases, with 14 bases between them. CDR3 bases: TGTGCCACCAGCGGACCGGGAAGTTTCGAGCAGTACTTC. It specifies CATSGPGSFEQYF. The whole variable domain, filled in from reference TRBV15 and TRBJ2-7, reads DAMVIQNPRYQVTQFGKPVTLSCSQTLNHNVMYWYQQKSSQAPKLLFHYYDKDFNNEADTPDNFQSRRPNTSFCFLDIRSPGLGDTAMYLCATSGPGSFEQYFGPGTRLTVT.

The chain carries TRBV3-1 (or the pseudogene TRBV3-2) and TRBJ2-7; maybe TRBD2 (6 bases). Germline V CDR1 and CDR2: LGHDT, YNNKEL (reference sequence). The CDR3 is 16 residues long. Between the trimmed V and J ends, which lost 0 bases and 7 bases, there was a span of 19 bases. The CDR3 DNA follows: TGTGCCAGCAGCCAAGAGGCCCGGGCGGGGTCACAGGAGCAGTACTTC. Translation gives CASSQEARAGSQEQYF.

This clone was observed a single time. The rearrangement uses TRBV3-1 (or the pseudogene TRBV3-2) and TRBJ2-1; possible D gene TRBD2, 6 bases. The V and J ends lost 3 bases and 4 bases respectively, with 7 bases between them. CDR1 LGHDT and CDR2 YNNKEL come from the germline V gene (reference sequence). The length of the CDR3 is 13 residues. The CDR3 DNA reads TGTGCCAGCAGCCACGGGGGTTACAATGAGCAGTTCTTC. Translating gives CASSHGGYNEQFF.

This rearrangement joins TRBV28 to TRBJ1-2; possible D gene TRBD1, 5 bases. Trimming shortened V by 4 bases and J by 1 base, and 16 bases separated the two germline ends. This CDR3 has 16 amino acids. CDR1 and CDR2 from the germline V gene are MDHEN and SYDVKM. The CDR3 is CASSSPRDPNNYGYTF. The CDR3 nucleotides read TGTGCCAGCAGTTCGCCCCGGGACCCTAATAACTATGGCTACACCTTC.

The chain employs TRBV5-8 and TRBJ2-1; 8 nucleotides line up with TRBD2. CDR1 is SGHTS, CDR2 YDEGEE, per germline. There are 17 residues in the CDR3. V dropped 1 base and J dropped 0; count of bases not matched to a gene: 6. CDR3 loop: CASSLHVAGSSYNEQFF. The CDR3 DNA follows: TGTGCCAGCAGCTTGCATGTAGCGGGGAGCTCCTACAATGAGCAGTTCTTC.

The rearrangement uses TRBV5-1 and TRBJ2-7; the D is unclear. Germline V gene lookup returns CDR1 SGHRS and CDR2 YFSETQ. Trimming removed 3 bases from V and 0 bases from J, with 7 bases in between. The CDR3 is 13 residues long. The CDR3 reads CASSWTSSYEQYF. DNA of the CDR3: TGCGCCAGCAGCTGGACGAGCTCCTACGAGCAGTACTTC.

The CDR3 nucleotides read TGTGCCAGCAGCTTGGGACAGAGCGTAGCGGGGGCGTCCTACGAGCAGTACTTC. This gives the protein CASSLGQSVAGASYEQYF. The chain combines TRBV5-4 with TRBJ2-7; 9 nucleotides agree with TRBD2. Germline-derived CDR1 and CDR2 are SGHNT and YYREEE (reference sequence). The CDR3 totals 18 residues. With V trimmed by 0 bases and J by 1 base, 11 bases remained unmatched.

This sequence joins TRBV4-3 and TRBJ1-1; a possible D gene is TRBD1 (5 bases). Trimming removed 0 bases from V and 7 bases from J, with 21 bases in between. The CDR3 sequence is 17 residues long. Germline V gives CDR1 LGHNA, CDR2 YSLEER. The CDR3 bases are TGCGCCAGCAGCCAAGAGTGGCATCGTAGGGGAGTAGGTGAAGCTTTCTTT. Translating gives CASSQEWHRRGVGEAFF.

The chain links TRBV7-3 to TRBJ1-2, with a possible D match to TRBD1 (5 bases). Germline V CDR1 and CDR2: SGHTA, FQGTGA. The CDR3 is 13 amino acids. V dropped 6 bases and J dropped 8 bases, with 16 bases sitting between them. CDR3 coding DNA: TGTGCCAGCAGTCCGTCAGGGAATCAAGGCTACACCTTC. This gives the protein CASSPSGNQGYTF.

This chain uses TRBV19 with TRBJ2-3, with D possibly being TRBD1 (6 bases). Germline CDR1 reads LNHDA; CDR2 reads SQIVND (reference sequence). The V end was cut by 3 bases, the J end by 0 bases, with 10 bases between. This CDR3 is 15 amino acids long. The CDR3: CASSISGQSTDTQYF. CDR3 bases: TGTGCCAGTAGTATCTCCGGACAGAGCACAGATACGCAGTATTTT.